Listed below are T cell receptor beta chains from one sample, sequenced in a study of OX40 agonist ivuxolimab in advanced cancers. Sequenced by immunoSEQ multiplex PCR; TCRdb stores in-frame clones only, minus some. This table holds some 90,000 clones, 75% to 95% found once. Sequencing was performed on CD4+ or CD8+ T cells sorted from blood, taken in a trial of the OX40 agonist ivuxolimab. These receptors all come from an adult with an advanced solid tumor such as melanoma, head and neck, liver or kidney cancer. CDR3s leave out the opening cysteine and the closing phenylalanine or tryptophan. D genes are given only for firm matches. Clone size is not always given. Where it is, it says once, few, many or a class for expanded clones.

j_call,v_call,d_call,clone_size,cdr3_aa
TRBJ2-1,TRBV29-1,.,.,SVVPAGNEQF
TRBJ1-4,TRBV7-9,.,once,ASSLVASEEKLF
TRBJ1-5,TRBV7-9,.,.,ASSQELTGLRDQPQH
TRBJ2-5,TRBV28,TRBD2,.,ASSRGLAGIGDQY
TRBJ2-2,TRBV6-5,TRBD2,.,ASSLAGANTGELF
TRBJ2-3,TRBV6-5,.,.,ASSYSGGTDTQY
TRBJ2-2,TRBV10-2,TRBD2,.,ASRVGTSGSSGELF
TRBJ1-1,TRBV28,.,.,ASSSGWAEAF
TRBJ2-2,TRBV7-2,.,.,ASSLDGPRIWEAGELF
TRBJ1-3,TRBV7-9,TRBD1,once,ASSFPLRTGMDQNTIY
TRBJ1-5,TRBV6-1,.,once,ASSDWQSNQPQH
TRBJ1-5,TRBV28,TRBD1,.,ASNQGVGSNQPQH
TRBJ1-5,TRBV7-6,.,few,ASSDSNQPQH
TRBJ2-2,TRBV10-1,.,once,ASSRTATGELF
TRBJ2-5,TRBV28,.,.,ASSLVGGGFQETQY
TRBJ2-1,TRBV7-9,.,.,ASSLKVGGFEQF
TRBJ2-7,TRBV4-1,TRBD2,.,ASSQDGAGGPNEQY
TRBJ2-5,TRBV28,.,.,ASSVGGGLQETQY
TRBJ1-3,TRBV6-6,TRBD1,.,ASSYGTGSGNTIY
TRBJ2-3,TRBV28,.,.,ASSSQLGSVDTQY
TRBJ2-1,TRBV7-9,TRBD2,.,ASSFTSGSDEQF
TRBJ2-7,TRBV6-1,.,.,ASSEFPPSEGSGEQY
TRBJ2-1,TRBV9,.,.,ASTVRGPDNEQF
TRBJ2-1,TRBV5-8,.,.,ASSLDRASIHEQF
TRBJ1-4,TRBV10-3,.,.,AISEWGDEKLF
TRBJ2-3,TRBV5-1,.,.,ASSPRDPDSPTDTQY
TRBJ2-7,TRBV27,.,.,ASSRRTAAEQY
TRBJ2-1,TRBV19,TRBD2,.,ASSTRVAGVEQF
TRBJ2-7,TRBV28,.,.,ASRTQTGSSYEQY
TRBJ2-7,TRBV18,.,.,ASSPPSGVPYEQY
TRBJ2-1,TRBV29-1,.,.,SVAGWDGEQF
TRBJ2-3,TRBV30,.,once,AWTIGGPQY
TRBJ2-3,TRBV7-9,TRBD1,.,ASSPRGPDTQY
TRBJ2-7,TRBV7-2,.,.,ASDLLGGSGEQY
TRBJ1-1,TRBV5-1,TRBD1,.,ASSDGTGGMHTEAF
TRBJ2-3,TRBV2,.,once,ASSDRGYSTDTQY
TRBJ2-7,TRBV5-8,.,once,ASSWLQGSSYEQY
TRBJ1-1,TRBV18,.,.,ASSLEQGTEAF
TRBJ2-3,TRBV29-1,.,.,SVAREQQPNTQY
TRBJ2-3,TRBV6-5,.,.,ASTFFDTQY
TRBJ1-5,TRBV5-1,.,.,ASSLWGADQPQH
TRBJ1-1,TRBV13,TRBD1,.,ASSSWTGGTEAF
TRBJ2-7,TRBV19,TRBD1,.,ASKAGGEYSYEQY
TRBJ2-5,TRBV5-6,.,.,ASREGGETQY
TRBJ1-2,TRBV28,.,.,ASKKGINYGYT
TRBJ2-3,TRBV7-2,.,.,ASSLAGQISTDTQY
TRBJ2-1,TRBV4-1,.,.,ASSQDWTTFNEQF
TRBJ2-5,TRBV7-2,.,once,ASSLSMGSKETQY
TRBJ1-3,TRBV2,TRBD1,.,ASSVQGASGNTIY
TRBJ1-1,TRBV6-5,.,.,ASLSPQGSTEAF
TRBJ2-7,TRBV18,TRBD1,.,ASSPDRVTNEQY
TRBJ2-1,TRBV4-2,TRBD2,.,ASSQGLAKYNEQF
TRBJ1-5,TRBV6-6,TRBD1,.,ASSYDRVSNQPQH